The rows below give T cell receptor beta chains drawn from one sample of a study of CD8 T cells in Susac syndrome. Using its own MiXCR run on the immunoSEQ multiplex PCR reads, TCRdb lists one record per CDR3 protein. The repertoire has some 220,000 distinct CDR3 sequences, roughly 96% of them found once; the top ten carry roughly 0.1%. Sequenced sample: CD4+ T cells from PBMCs. These receptors were taken from a human donor with multiple sclerosis. Each CDR3 is given with its conserved first and last residue. A D gene is named only where the DNA matches it firmly. Clone size is not always given. Where it is, it says once, few, many or a class for expanded clones.

cdr3_length clone_size j_call d_call v_call cdr3_aa cdr3_nt
15 . TRBJ1-2 . TRBV27 CASSSFDNRGYGYTF TGTGCCAGCAGTTCTTTTGATAATCGGGGCTATGGCTACACCTTC
15 . TRBJ2-3 TRBD2 TRBV5-1 CASSLGTSDTDTQYF TGCGCCAGCAGCTTGGGGACTAGCGACACAGATACGCAGTATTTT
15 . TRBJ2-1 . TRBV5-6 CASSPVGGPYNEQFF TGTGCCAGCAGCCCCGTGGGGGGCCCCTACAATGAGCAGTTCTTC
16 once TRBJ1-5 TRBD1 TRBV15 CATSRVFDRDSQPQHF TGTGCCACCAGCAGAGTCTTCGACAGGGATTCTCAGCCCCAGCATTTT
15 once TRBJ2-1 TRBD2 TRBV5-4 CASNWGGSTYNEQFF TGTGCCAGCAACTGGGGCGGGAGTACGTACAATGAGCAGTTCTTC
13 . TRBJ2-7 . TRBV6-5 CASSYFRGYEQYF TGTGCCAGCAGTTACTTCAGGGGCTACGAGCAGTACTTC
17 . TRBJ1-2 . TRBV28 CASTEWAGATLSYGYTF TGTGCCAGCACTGAGTGGGCGGGGGCGACATTAAGCTATGGCTACACCTTC
16 . TRBJ2-5 . TRBV28 CASTHGRGIPQETQYF TGTGCCAGCACCCATGGGAGAGGGATCCCTCAAGAGACCCAGTACTTC
12 . TRBJ1-2 . TRBV28 CASSSRGVLYTF TGTGCCAGCAGTTCTAGGGGGGTGCTTTACACCTTC
16 . TRBJ2-7 . TRBV21-1 CASSSDVRPTVDEQYF TGTGCCAGCAGCAGTGACGTAAGGCCCACCGTGGATGAGCAGTACTTC
13 . TRBJ2-3 . TRBV20-1 CSATPGGPDTQYF TGCAGTGCTACCCCCGGGGGCCCAGATACGCAGTATTTT
19 . TRBJ2-5 . TRBV12-3/TRBV12-4 CASSPPGGQGVVRRETQYF TGTGCCAGCAGCCCACCCGGGGGGCAGGGGGTTGTAAGACGGGAGACCCAGTACTTC
14 . TRBJ1-2 TRBD1 TRBV4-1 CASSQAGQVYGYTF TGCGCCAGCAGCCAAGCGGGACAGGTCTATGGCTACACCTTC
19 . TRBJ2-1 . TRBV12-3/TRBV12-4 CASSFGRPSTMREPGEQFF TGTGCCAGCAGTTTCGGGCGGCCGTCTACAATGAGAGAGCCTGGTGAGCAGTTCTTC
16 . TRBJ2-7 . TRBV20-1 CSARGAVRAGTYEQYF TGCAGTGCTAGAGGGGCGGTGAGGGCGGGTACCTACGAGCAGTACTTC
14 . TRBJ2-7 . TRBV6-5 CASRTPGPSDEQYF TGTGCCAGCCGAACCCCGGGGCCCTCGGACGAGCAGTACTTC
13 . TRBJ2-7 . TRBV7-2 CASSLGRTYEQYF TGTGCCAGCAGCTTGGGACGGACCTACGAGCAGTACTTC
15 . TRBJ1-2 . TRBV3-1 CASSQDQLGSGGYTF TGTGCCAGCAGCCAAGATCAGCTGGGTTCGGGTGGCTACACCTTC
15 . TRBJ2-1 . TRBV5-4 CASSLTGGPYNEQFF TGTGCCAGCAGCTTAACGGGGGGCCCTTACAATGAGCAGTTCTTC
18 . TRBJ1-1 . TRBV5-1 CASSRLGQGMNMNTEAFF TGCGCCAGCAGCCGCCTCGGACAAGGAATGAACATGAACACTGAAGCTTTCTTT
12 . TRBJ1-2 . TRBV12-3/TRBV12-4 CASSLLGGGYTF TGTGCCAGCAGTTTATTGGGCGGTGGCTACACCTTC
16 . TRBJ1-6 . TRBV25-1 CASSDLGAAGISPLHF TGTGCCAGCAGTGACCTGGGCGCGGCAGGCATTTCACCCCTCCACTTT
17 . TRBJ2-5 TRBD1 TRBV7-9 CASRLTTGQGPIETQYF TGTGCCAGCAGATTAACCACGGGACAGGGTCCCATAGAGACCCAGTACTTC
14 . TRBJ2-7 . TRBV2 CASSEGSLFYEQYF TGTGCCAGCAGTGAAGGAAGTCTTTTCTACGAGCAGTACTTC
16 . TRBJ2-1 . TRBV25-1 CASSGRVLRSYNEQFF TGTGCCAGCAGTGGCAGGGTTCTTCGGTCCTACAATGAGCAGTTCTTC